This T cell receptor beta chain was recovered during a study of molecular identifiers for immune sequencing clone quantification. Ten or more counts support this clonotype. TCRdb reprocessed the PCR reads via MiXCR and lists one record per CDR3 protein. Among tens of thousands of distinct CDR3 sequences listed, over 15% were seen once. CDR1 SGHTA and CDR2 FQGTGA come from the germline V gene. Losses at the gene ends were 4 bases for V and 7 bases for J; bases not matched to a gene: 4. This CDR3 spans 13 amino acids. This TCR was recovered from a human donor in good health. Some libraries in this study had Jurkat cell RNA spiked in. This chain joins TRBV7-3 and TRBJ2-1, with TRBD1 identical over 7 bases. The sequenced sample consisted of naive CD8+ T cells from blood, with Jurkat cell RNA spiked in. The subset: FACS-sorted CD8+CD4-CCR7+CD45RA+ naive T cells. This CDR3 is CASSSPQGNEQFF. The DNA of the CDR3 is TGTGCCAGCAGCTCTCCACAGGGGAATGAGCAGTTCTTC.